This TCR beta chain is drawn from a study of T cells in Graves' hyperthyroidism and ophthalmopathy. On the study more broadly: At the time of initial diagnosis and before any treatment, peripheral blood was collected. Study-wide results and caveats: Ophthalmopathy was distinguished from stable hyperthyroidism by 13 V-J signatures.

The table lists this clonotype with a few counts. Its antigen remains unidentified. The TCR beta CDR3 regions underwent amplification using RNA transcripts as the source. HTBI primers were used for first-round RT-PCR of the TCR CDR3. In TCRdb, the multiplex PCR reads were re-called with MiXCR into one record per CDR3 protein. Of 370,000 or so distinct CDR3 sequences listed, approximately 13% were seen once; the top ten hold about 20%. The sequence was collected from a man under 40 with Graves' hyperthyroidism that later progressed to Graves' ophthalmopathy. Source material: blood.

The CDR3 protein is CASSFSPLSNQPQHF. CDR3 nucleotides: TGTGCCAGCAGCTTTTCGCCTCTTAGCAATCAGCCCCAGCATTTT. The chain joins TRBV13 to TRBJ1-5; no firm D call. Trimming took off 3 bases at V and 0 bases at J, with 9 bases between the two ends. The CDR3 sequence is 15 residues long. The germline V gene encodes CDR1 PRHDT and CDR2 FYEKMQ (reference sequence).